This T cell receptor beta chain was identified during a study of breast tumors, draining lymph nodes, adjacent tissues. Overall study findings and caveats: Tumor T cell lymph node origin was a supported hypothesis, not proven. Tumors had less TCR diversity than lymph nodes, more than nontumor tissue. Findings are consistent with lymph node origin and intratumoral expansion of most tumor T cells.

On this clonotype: The target antigen is unknown. Germline and junction disagree at one end, which may indicate a read error.

Germline values: CDR1 MNHEY, CDR2 SVGEGT. The CDR3 has 16 amino acids. TCRdb processed the multiplex PCR reads anew with MiXCR; each CDR3 protein has one entry. The sample shows about 180,000 distinct CDR3 sequences, about 33% of them seen only once. Axillary draining lymph nodes of breast cancer patients supplied the node samples. The chain recombines TRBV6-2 or TRBV6-3 with TRBJ2-3, with TRBD2 identical over 7 bases. This clonotype was obtained from a female donor with breast cancer. Some clones in this sample may be carry-over from other donors' samples. Sequenced: axillary lymph node tissue. The CDR3 nucleotides read TGTGCCGGCAGCCCGAAGACTAGCCGCGGCACAGATACGCAGTATTTT. Protein product: CAGSPKTSRGTDTQYF.